What follows describes a single T cell receptor beta chain. The sample is drawn from a study of PD-1 and CTLA-4 blockade in melanoma. Data came from immunoSEQ multiplex PCR; TCRdb stores just in-frame clones and leaves some out. The sample yields roughly 30,000 clones, less than 95% seen once. V was trimmed by 4 bases and J by 0 bases, leaving 9 bases between them. The CDR3 is 14 amino acids. CDR1 and CDR2 from the germline V gene are MNHEY and SVGAGI. The chain recombines TRBV6-5 with TRBJ1-1; D remains unclear. This sequence originates from a human donor with melanoma. The sequencing used CD8+ T cells from peripheral blood, collected from a patient given anti-PD-1 treatment. The CDR3 region has the DNA TGTGCCAGCAGTTCACCCTCCTTGAACACTGAAGCTTTCTTT. Protein: CASSSPSLNTEAFF.